These 5 T cell receptor beta chains originate from one sample sequenced in a study of neoadjuvant nivolumab and ipilimumab in lung cancer. Measured with immunoSEQ multiplex PCR; TCRdb has only the in-frame clones, and not every one. Among about 26,000 clones, roughly four fifths were seen once, and the ten largest hold 8.6%. The sequencing used tumor tissue, collected after neoadjuvant nivolumab, alone or with ipilimumab, at or shortly before surgery. The receptors derive from an adult with non-small cell lung cancer.

This clone was observed once. V and J are TRBV11-2 and TRBJ2-6; D is tentatively TRBD1 or TRBD2 (5 bases each). The CDR3 spans 16 residues. Trimming took 3 bases from V and 0 from J, leaving 9 bases between them. CDR1 and CDR2 (germline): SGHAT, FQNNGV. The CDR3 nucleotides are TGTGCCAGCAGCTTCACGGGACCCTCTGGGGCCAACGTCCTGACTTTC. Its translation is CASSFTGPSGANVLTF.

This chain joins TRBV5-1 and TRBJ1-1; 7 bases match TRBD1. Trimming at V came to 6 bases and at J to 1 base, leaving 6 bases not matched to a gene. Germline V gene data show CDR1 as SGHRS and CDR2 as YFSETQ. This CDR3 comprises 14 residues. DNA for the CDR3: TGCGCCAGCACCCGACAGGGTTCGAACACTGAAGCTTTCTTT. It translates to CASTRQGSNTEAFF.

The chain recombines TRBV11-2 with TRBJ2-7, with 9 bases matching TRBD1. J was trimmed by 2 bases and V by 1 base; bases with no gene match: 12. This CDR3 comprises 18 residues. Germline V gene lookup returns CDR1 SGHAT and CDR2 FQNNGV. CDR3 sequence: CASSLGGQGPTSTYEQYF. CDR3 nucleotides: TGTGCCAGCAGCTTAGGCGGACAGGGGCCTACCTCGACCTACGAGCAGTACTTC.

The chain uses TRBV2 and TRBJ2-5; 9 nucleotides agree with TRBD2. From germline, CDR1 is SNHLY and CDR2 FYNNEI. Germline trimming cut 3 bases from V and 7 bases from J; bases unmatched to any gene: 12. CDR3 length equals 16 residues. This CDR3 reads CASSEFASGAARTQYF. DNA for the CDR3: TGTGCCAGCAGTGAGTTCGCTAGCGGGGCCGCGAGGACCCAGTACTTC.

This rearrangement joins TRBV6-5 to TRBJ1-1; the D gene is possibly TRBD1 (6 bases). The germline CDR1 and CDR2 sequences are MNHEY and SVGAGI. V lost 0 bases and J 5 bases, leaving 7 bases between the germline ends. The CDR3 runs 13 residues. This CDR3 is CASSYSRGTEAFF. The CDR3, as DNA: TGTGCCAGCAGTTACTCCAGGGGAACTGAAGCTTTCTTT.